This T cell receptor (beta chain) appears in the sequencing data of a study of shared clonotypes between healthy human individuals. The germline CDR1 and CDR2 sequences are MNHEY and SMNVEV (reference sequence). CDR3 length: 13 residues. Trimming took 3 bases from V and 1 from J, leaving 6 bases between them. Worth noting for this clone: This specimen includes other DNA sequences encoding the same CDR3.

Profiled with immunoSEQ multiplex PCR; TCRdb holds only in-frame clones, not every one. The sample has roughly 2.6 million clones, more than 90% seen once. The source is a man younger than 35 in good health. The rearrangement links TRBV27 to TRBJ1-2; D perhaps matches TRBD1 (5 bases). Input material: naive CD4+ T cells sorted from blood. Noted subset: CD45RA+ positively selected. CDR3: CASSFRVNYGYTF. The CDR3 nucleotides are TGTGCCAGCAGTTTCAGGGTTAACTATGGCTACACCTTC.